This T cell receptor beta chain came from a study of cytomegalovirus exposure and HLA in healthy donors (TCRdb year 2017). Background on the whole study: According to an earlier analysis of 550 to 700 of the donors, roughly 180 million T cells yielded 95 million to 140 million unique TCR beta sequences and approximately 300 Gb of sequence data. The study was designed to test whether signatures of past pathogen exposure could be identified by cataloging public T cell receptors. To study patterns of TCR occurrence, a later analysis re-analyzed previously published TCR beta repertoires from 700 or so donors and added high-resolution HLA genotyping. Donor age, sex, ethnicity and CMV serostatus were collected together with the repertoire data. Across some 400 genotyped donors of the cohort, an average of approximately 200,000 unique TCR beta nucleotide sequences per donor were sequenced, and approximately 17% of those sequences were non-productive. To predict cytomegalovirus infection status, the study brought together high-throughput TCR immunosequencing, statistical association of individual TCRs with disease status, and machine learning. In addition to the first cohort of 666 subjects, a separate validation cohort of approximately 130 different subjects was used. About five DR-DQ haplotypes were treated as single units for association and clustering because of strong linkage in the cohort. Roughly 300 gigabases of sequencing data and around 90 million unique TCR sequences made up an early release that covered 500 to 650 HLA-typed donors. In an earlier analysis of a few hundred of the donors, high-throughput TCR beta sequencing was used to judge whether each TCR beta V gene segment behaved as functional or pseudogenic. Genome-wide SNP genotypes for about 65% of the 666 donors were used in a later genetic analysis, which treated that subset as a discovery cohort. Rather than drawing on any new phenotypic data, the later analysis identified candidate immune exposures from TCR beta sequences and the way those sequences occurred across donors. The number of donors typed differed by locus, with about 629-630 for A, B, C, DRB1 and DQB1, approximately 500 for DQA1, nearly 610 for DPA1, and 472 for DPB1. Among the roughly 400 genotyped donors, around 79% belonged to the genetic ancestry cluster associated with self-reported Caucasian donors. HLA typing included class I and class II loci at four-digit resolution. All discovery cohort repertoires had been generated on a single sequencing platform. The T cell repertoires of about 700 subjects were profiled by immunosequencing and related to cytomegalovirus serostatus.

Relative to germline, V is missing 4 bases and J is missing 3 bases, with 9 bases of the junction outside any gene match. For CDR1 and CDR2, the germline V gene (reference sequence) lists LNHDA and SQIVND. Its CDR3 holds 15 amino acids, cysteine through phenylalanine. Only the CDR3 DNA is retained, 45 bases long and in frame from the first base. General study outcomes and caveats: Only TCR beta chains were sequenced in this cohort, and the absence of alpha or paired-chain data limited detectable features. Specific HLA alleles were associated with over 15,000 TCR beta sequences at a false discovery rate of 0.05 in a later analysis. The classifier was reported to diagnose cytomegalovirus status with high specificity and sensitivity in both the original cohort and the validation cohort. A later analysis found that TCR association rates varied across HLA loci, with DRB1 alleles showing the most associated TCRs and HLA-C alleles the fewest. In vitro tests confirmed that three of the cytomegalovirus-associated TCR beta chains recognize cytomegalovirus antigens. Linkage disequilibrium might explain the correlated functional status among segregating V segments, but an unknown experimental factor could not be ruled out. A later genetic analysis reported fewer N-insertions in productive TCRs among donors in an Asian-associated ancestry cluster than the roughly 670-donor mean. In a later genetic analysis, a missense DCLRE1C variant was associated with V-gene and J-gene trimming of TCR beta chains, and the association was replicated in an independent cohort. HLA typing was unavailable for some donors at each locus, so association tests used only the typed subset. The earlier analysis of around 600 of the donors excluded roughly 16 rarely observed V segments, including chromosome 9 orphons, because counts were too low. While some public TCRs were present in many individuals, most TCR sequences turned up only very rarely across donors. A further reported finding was that TCR beta sequences accurately predicted the HLA-A and HLA-B alleles for most subjects in the first cohort. Some IMGT-functional V segments, including TRBV6-2 and TRBV6-3, could not be distinguished by the 87-base-pair reads and were therefore excluded. A later analysis found that most CMV-associated TCR beta chains appeared HLA-restricted, with HLA associations seemingly driven largely by CMV exposure. The authors suggested that the approach could potentially be extended to other disease states and immunological phenotypes. In a later analysis, HLA-associated TCR beta chains were found to be more clonally expanded and to have lower generation probabilities than equally common non-associated chains. For the cohort, immune exposure information was limited to CMV serostatus. Assigning TCR associations to individual alleles was difficult when HLA alleles, especially DR and DQ, strongly co-occurred. Several of the top co-occurrence clusters appeared to be linked to parvovirus B19, influenza, CMV and Epstein-Barr virus, according to a later analysis. Broadly in line with IMGT annotations, most TCR beta V segments showed up in productive rearrangements about 87% or about 30% of the time in an earlier analysis of around 550 of the donors. The study gave a list of some 150 TCR beta chains associated with cytomegalovirus. Sequencing depth was assumed to be roughly uniform across donors in the presence/absence analyses, though that assumption may not hold. A cluster of highly shared sequence variants was judged likely to be a technical artifact of the sequencing pipeline.

Library generation was performed with the immunoSEQ multiplex PCR assay. A mixture of 60 forward primers for TCR Vbeta segments and 13 reverse primers for TCR Jbeta segments was used in the multiplex PCR. Amplification of the CDR3 region of rearranged TCR beta genes was performed with a multiplex PCR assay on genomic DNA. Amplified TCR beta libraries were sequenced as 87-base-pair reads on the Illumina HiSeq System. As for how the authors treated the data: A later analysis counted some 80 million unique TCR beta chains across the 650 to 700 repertoires, and approximately 11 million of these chains were shared by at least two donors. A nearest-neighbor algorithm error-corrected the raw reads and collapsed the reads into unique sequences, merging closely related sequences to remove PCR and sequencing errors. To assign V, D and J gene segments, CDR3 sequences were aligned to IMGT reference sequences. For a sequence to be retained, a match of at least six nucleotides to both a V gene segment and a J gene segment was required. Rearrangements were called productive when the CDR3 lacked stop codons and stayed in frame with V and J; all others were non-productive. Following IMGT convention, CDR3 was defined as the stretch from the second conserved V-encoded cysteine to the conserved J-encoded phenylalanine. Sequences without an unambiguous match to a single V gene segment were excluded from the earlier analysis of several hundred of the donors. In an earlier analysis of approximately 610 of the donors, V segments were called functional above 56.7% productive rearrangements and were called segregating when the between-donor standard deviation exceeded 5%. A statistical classification framework was built for diagnosing cytomegalovirus status from the catalog of TCR beta chain sequences. In a later analysis, V and J genes were assigned by comparing TCR nucleotide sequences against IMGT/GENE-DB human TR gene sequences. The TCRdist pipeline was used in a later analysis to assign CDR3 sequences and most-parsimonious VDJ recombination scenarios. A later analysis defined each TCR beta chain by its CDR3 amino acid sequence plus V-gene family, and excluded reads lacking a unique V-gene family. As a way to deal with suspected cross-contamination and a sequencing artifact, a later analysis dropped 640 or so nucleotide sequences that were highly shared and had low generation probability. In a later analysis, a clonal expansion index was calculated for each public chain from normalized within-repertoire ranks of inferred template counts. In a later analysis, generation probabilities were computed using a VDJ recombination model fitted to out-of-frame rearrangements, and the results were checked against IGoR. In a later analysis, TCR-TCR, TCR-HLA and TCR-CMV co-occurrence was scored with hypergeometric tests, and a repertoire-size bias correction was applied to TCR pairs. In a later analysis, false discovery rates were estimated by permuting HLA or CMV assignments 20 times. A later analysis grouped co-occurring TCRs with DBSCAN, adding TCRdist sequence similarity when clustering within HLA-allele-positive subsets. For co-occurrence clustering, repertoires with fewer than 30,000 or more than 120,000 public chains were excluded, along with roughly five repertoires with anomalous nucleotide sharing. This immuneACCESS table, as held by TCRdb, lists in-frame sequences with V and J called but not all clones. Of the missing ones, under half trace to an unresolved V gene in checked studies; the others have no known cause. V, J and clone size are those of that table, while D and trimming were read from the DNA. The sample includes a few hundred thousand clones, with about nine tenths observed a single time. 1.7% of the sample is taken by the ten largest.

With regard to this clone: Its antigen is not yet known. Per-base quality was not reported, and no clone a single base away is much larger than it.

The cohort consisted of 666 healthy bone marrow donors. At the time of sampling, all cohort members were nominally healthy, though unrecorded immune exposures were likely present. The donor was CMV seronegative and was included in the group of 352 seronegative cohort members. A peripheral blood sample was provided by each donor, and peripheral blood mononuclear cells were used for TCR beta sequencing. Genomic DNA was extracted from the blood cell samples with the Qiagen DNeasy Blood Extraction Kit. The sample taken for sequencing was PBMCs. The chain couples TRBV19 to TRBJ2-7, with 7 middle bases fitting TRBD1. The TCR was taken from a girl aged 2 to 9 in good health and CMV-seronegative. The nucleotide sequence reads TGTGCCAGTAGTACCCCCGGACAGGAGGACTACGAGCAGTACTTC. Protein translation: CASSTPGQEDYEQYF.